This T cell receptor beta chain was recorded in a study of beta chain features in type 1 diabetes. Germline V gene lookup returns CDR1 GTSNPN and CDR2 SVGIG (reference sequence). This CDR3 contains 14 residues. All of the isolated RNA was reverse transcribed, so expressed TCRB transcripts were sequenced. TCRdb keeps only in-frame clones here, not all; method: immunoSEQ multiplex PCR. This repertoire shows roughly 150,000 clones, roughly 8% found once; its top ten account for roughly 0.5%. As regards this clone: Its target is not known. Compared with germline, one end of the junction differs, possibly owing to a read error.

General study results and limits: Shortening of TCRB CDR3s, moderate but significant, appeared in all four CD4+ subsets of Type 1 diabetes patients.

This TCR was recovered from a man younger than 35 with type 1 diabetes. The rearrangement links TRBV30 to TRBJ2-7; D may be TRBD2 (7 bases). Input material: central memory CD4+ T cells from blood. This chain's CDR3 is CARSRGASGIAQYF. Written as DNA, the CDR3 is TGTGCCCGGAGCAGGGGCGCTAGCGGAATAGCCCAGTACTTC.